This T cell receptor beta chain emerged from a study of beta chain features in type 1 diabetes. Each of the CD4+ naive, central memory, regulatory and stem cell-like memory populations was sorted via CD45RO/CCR7/CD25/CD127/CD95/CD27. Whole-study findings and limits: Individuals with type 1 diabetes displayed fewer insertions and more deletions at VDJ junctions.

Of note for this clone: Antigen: not known.

The CDR3 loop spans 14 amino acids. Germline CDR1 reads KGHSH; CDR2 reads LQKENI. V gave up 6 bases and J gave up 6 bases, with 18 bases separating them. Every bit of the isolated RNA underwent reverse transcription, so sequencing read expressed TCRB transcripts. Here immunoSEQ multiplex PCR was the method, and the copy in TCRdb shows in-frame clones only, minus some. The data show a few hundred thousand clones, with approximately 11% seen just once and more than 0.015% held by the top ten. The sequence was collected from a woman in her twenties or thirties in good health. J is TRBJ2-7 and V is TRBV18; D might be TRBD1 (6 bases). Specimen: naive CD4+ T cells from blood. CDR3 loop: CASSPDSPPSEQYF. The CDR3 DNA reads as TGTGCCAGCTCGCCGGACAGCCCCCCCTCCGAGCAGTACTTC. The full variable domain, rest sourced from reference TRBV18 and TRBJ2-7, is NAGVMQNPRHLVRRRGQEARLRCSPMKGHSHVYWYRQLPEEGLKFMVYLQKENIIDESGMPKERFSAEFPKEGPSILRIQQVVRGDSAAYFCASSPDSPPSEQYFGPGTRLTVT.